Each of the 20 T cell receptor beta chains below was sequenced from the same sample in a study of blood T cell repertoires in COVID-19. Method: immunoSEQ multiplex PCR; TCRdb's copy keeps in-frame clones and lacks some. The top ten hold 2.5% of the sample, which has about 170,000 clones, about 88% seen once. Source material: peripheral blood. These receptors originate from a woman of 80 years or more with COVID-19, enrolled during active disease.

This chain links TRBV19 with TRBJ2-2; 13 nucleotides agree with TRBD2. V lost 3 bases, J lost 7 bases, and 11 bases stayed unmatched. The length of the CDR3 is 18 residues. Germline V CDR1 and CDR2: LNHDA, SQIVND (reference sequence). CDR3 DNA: TGTGCCAGTAGTATTGGCTCCGGGACTAGCGGGACCGGCGGGGAGCTGTTTTTT. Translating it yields CASSIGSGTSGTGGELFF.

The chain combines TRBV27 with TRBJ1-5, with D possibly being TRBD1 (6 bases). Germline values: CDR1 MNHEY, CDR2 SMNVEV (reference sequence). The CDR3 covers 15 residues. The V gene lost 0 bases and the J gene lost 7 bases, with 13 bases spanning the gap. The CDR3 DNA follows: TGTGCCAGCAGTTTATCGGGACAAGGCGACCAGCCCCAGCATTTT. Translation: CASSLSGQGDQPQHF.

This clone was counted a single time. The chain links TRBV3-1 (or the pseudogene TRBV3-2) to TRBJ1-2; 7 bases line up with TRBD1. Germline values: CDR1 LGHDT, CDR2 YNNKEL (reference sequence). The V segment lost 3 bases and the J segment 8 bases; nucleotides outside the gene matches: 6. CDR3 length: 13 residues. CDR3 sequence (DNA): TGTGCCAGCAGCCAGCCGACAGGGAACGGCTACACCTTC. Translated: CASSQPTGNGYTF.

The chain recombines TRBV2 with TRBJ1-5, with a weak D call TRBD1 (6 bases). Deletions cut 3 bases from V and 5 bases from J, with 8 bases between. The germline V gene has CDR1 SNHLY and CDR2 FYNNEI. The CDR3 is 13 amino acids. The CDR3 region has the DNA TGTGCCAGCAGTGAGCCAGGGGATCAGCCCCAGCATTTT. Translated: CASSEPGDQPQHF. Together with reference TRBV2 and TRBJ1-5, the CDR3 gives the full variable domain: EPEVTQTPSHQVTQMGQEVILRCVPISNHLYFYWYRQILGQKVEFLVSFYNNEISEKSEIFDDQFSVERPDGSNFTLKIRSTKLEDSAMYFCASSEPGDQPQHFGDGTRLSIL.

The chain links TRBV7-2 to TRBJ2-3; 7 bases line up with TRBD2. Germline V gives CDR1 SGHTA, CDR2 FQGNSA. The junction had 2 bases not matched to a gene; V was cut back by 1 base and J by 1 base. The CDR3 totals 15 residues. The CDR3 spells CASSLDTSGTDTQYF. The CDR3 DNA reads TGTGCCAGCAGCTTAGATACTAGCGGCACAGATACGCAGTATTTT.

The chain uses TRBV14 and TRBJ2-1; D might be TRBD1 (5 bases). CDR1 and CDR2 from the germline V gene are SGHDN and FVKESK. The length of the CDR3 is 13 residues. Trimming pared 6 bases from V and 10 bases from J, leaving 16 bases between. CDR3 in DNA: TGTGCCAGCAGTCAACTGGCGTCAGGGGAGCAGTTCTTC. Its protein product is CASSQLASGEQFF. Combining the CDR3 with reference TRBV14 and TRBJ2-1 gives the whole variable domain EAGVTQFPSHSVIEKGQTVTLRCDPISGHDNLYWYRRVMGKEIKFLLHFVKESKQDESGMPNNRFLAERTGGTYSTLKVQPAELEDSGVYFCASSQLASGEQFFGPGTRLTVL.

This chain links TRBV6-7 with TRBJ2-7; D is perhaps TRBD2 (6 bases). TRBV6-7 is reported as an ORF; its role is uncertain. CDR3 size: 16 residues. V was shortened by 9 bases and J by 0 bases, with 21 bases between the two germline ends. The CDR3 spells CASEWEVSTNSYEQYF. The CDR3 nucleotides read TGTGCCAGTGAGTGGGAGGTCTCTACCAACTCCTACGAGCAGTACTTC.

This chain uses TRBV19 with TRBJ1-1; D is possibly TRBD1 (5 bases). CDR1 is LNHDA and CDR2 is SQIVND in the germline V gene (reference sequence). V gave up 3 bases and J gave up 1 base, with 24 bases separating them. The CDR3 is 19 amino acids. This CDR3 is CASSILGPGLGRGNTEAFF. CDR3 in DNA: TGTGCCAGTAGTATTCTTGGCCCGGGGCTCGGGCGGGGGAACACTGAAGCTTTCTTT.

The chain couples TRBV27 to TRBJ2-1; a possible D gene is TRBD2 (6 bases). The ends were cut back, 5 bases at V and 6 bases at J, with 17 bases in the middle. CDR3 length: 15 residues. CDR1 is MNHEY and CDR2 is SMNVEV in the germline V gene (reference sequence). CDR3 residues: CASSLGTLNFNEQFF. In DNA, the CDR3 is TGTGCCAGCAGTCTCGGGACTTTGAACTTCAATGAGCAGTTCTTC.

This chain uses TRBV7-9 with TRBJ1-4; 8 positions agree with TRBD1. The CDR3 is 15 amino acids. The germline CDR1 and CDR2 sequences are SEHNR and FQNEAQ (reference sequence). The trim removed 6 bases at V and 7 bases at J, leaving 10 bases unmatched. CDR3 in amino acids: CASRPGQGAGEKLFF. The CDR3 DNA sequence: TGTGCCAGCAGGCCAGGACAGGGCGCCGGTGAAAAACTGTTTTTT.

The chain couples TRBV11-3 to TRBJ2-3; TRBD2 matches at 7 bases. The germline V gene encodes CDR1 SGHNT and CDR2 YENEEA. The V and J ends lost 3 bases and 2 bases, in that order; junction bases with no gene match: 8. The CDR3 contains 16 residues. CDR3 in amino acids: CASSFGGGTNTDTQYF. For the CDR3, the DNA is TGTGCCAGCAGCTTTGGGGGGGGTACTAACACAGATACGCAGTATTTT.

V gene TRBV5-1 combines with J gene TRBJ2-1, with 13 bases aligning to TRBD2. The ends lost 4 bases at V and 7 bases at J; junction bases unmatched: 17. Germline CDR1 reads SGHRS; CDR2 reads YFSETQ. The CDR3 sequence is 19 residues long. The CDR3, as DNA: TGCGCCAGCAGCACTAGCCGTGTACTAGCGGGAGGGCCGGGGAATGAGCAGTTCTTC. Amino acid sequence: CASSTSRVLAGGPGNEQFF.

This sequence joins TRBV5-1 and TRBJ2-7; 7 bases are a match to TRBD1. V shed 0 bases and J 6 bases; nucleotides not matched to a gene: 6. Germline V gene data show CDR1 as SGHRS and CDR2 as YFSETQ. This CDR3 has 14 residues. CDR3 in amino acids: CASSLGATGSEQYF. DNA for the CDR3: TGCGCCAGCAGCTTGGGGGCGACAGGGTCCGAGCAGTACTTC.

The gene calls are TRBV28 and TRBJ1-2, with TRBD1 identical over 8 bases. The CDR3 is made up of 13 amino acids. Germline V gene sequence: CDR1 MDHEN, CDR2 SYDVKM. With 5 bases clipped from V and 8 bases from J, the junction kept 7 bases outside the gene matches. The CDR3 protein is CASSPQGARGYTF. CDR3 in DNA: TGTGCCAGCAGTCCCCAGGGGGCTAGGGGCTACACCTTC.

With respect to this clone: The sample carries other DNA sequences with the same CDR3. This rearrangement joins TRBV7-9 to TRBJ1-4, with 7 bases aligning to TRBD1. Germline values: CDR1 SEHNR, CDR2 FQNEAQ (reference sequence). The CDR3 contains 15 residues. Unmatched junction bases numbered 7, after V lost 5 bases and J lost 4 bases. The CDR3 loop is CASSQPQGSNEKLFF. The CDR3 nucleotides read TGTGCCAGCAGCCAGCCACAGGGGAGTAATGAAAAACTGTTTTTT.

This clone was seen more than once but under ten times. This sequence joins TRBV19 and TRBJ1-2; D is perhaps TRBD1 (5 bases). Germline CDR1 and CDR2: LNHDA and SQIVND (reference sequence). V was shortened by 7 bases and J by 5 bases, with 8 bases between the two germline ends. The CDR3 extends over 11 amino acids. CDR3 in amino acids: CASNKGYGYTF. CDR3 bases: TGTGCCAGTAATAAGGGGTATGGCTACACCTTC. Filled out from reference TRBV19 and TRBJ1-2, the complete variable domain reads DGGITQSPKYLFRKEGQNVTLSCEQNLNHDAMYWYRQDPGQGLRLIYYSQIVNDFQKGDIAEGYSVSREKKESFPLTVTSAQKNPTAFYLCASNKGYGYTFGSGTRLTVV.

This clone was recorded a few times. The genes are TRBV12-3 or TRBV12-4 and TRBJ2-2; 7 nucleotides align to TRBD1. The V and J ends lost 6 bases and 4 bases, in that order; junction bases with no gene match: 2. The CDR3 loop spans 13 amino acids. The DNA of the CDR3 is TGTGCCAGCAGCCGGGACAGCACCGGGGAGCTGTTTTTT. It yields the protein CASSRDSTGELFF.

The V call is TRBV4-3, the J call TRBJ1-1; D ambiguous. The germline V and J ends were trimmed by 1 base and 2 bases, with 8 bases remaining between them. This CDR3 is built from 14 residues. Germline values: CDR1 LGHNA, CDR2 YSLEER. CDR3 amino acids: CASSQVVSNTEAFF. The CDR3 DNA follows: TGCGCCAGCAGCCAAGTCGTCAGTAACACTGAAGCTTTCTTT.

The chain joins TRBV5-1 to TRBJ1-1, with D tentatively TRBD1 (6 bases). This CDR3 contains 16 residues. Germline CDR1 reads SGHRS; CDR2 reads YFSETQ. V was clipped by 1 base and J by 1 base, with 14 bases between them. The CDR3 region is CASSLKLAGANTEAFF. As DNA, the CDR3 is TGCGCCAGCAGCTTGAAATTAGCGGGGGCGAACACTGAAGCTTTCTTT.

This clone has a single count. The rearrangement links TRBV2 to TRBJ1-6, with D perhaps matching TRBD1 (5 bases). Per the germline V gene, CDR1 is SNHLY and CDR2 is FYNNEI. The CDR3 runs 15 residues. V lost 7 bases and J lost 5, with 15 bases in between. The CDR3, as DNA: TGTGCCAGCACGAGGCTCGGGGGGAATAATTCACCCCTCCACTTT. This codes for CASTRLGGNNSPLHF.